The T cell receptor (beta chain) described here comes from a study of shared clonotypes between healthy human individuals. Each of the donors was a healthy adult who was HIV-negative and had not had a recent acute infection or vaccination. Donors, without exception, were Caucasian adults residing in Nashville, Tennessee. On ten immunoSEQ deep assay plates, unsorted PBMC DNA was sequenced. The authors' processing: ImmunoSEQ yielded junction-only sequences lacking quality scores, so filtering differed. Produced via immunoSEQ multiplex PCR; TCRdb's table is partial and in-frame only. The DNA gave D and trimming, while V, J and clone size come from that table. This table has fewer than 500,000 clones, 60% to 80% appearing once. The CDR3 loop spans 14 amino acids. The germline gives CDR1 SEHNR, CDR2 FQNEAQ (reference sequence). V dropped 3 bases and J dropped 4; count of bases not matched to a gene: 5.

This TCR derives from a woman aged 40 to 49 in good health. Some clones in this sample may be carry-over from other donors' samples. The rearrangement links TRBV7-9 to TRBJ2-7, with 8 bases aligning to TRBD2. Sequenced material: PBMCs. DNA of the CDR3: TGTGCCAGCAGCTTGGGGACTAGATGGTACGAGCAGTACTTC. As protein: CASSLGTRWYEQYF.